Following are 20 T cell receptor beta chains from one sample sequenced in a study of cytomegalovirus exposure and HLA in healthy donors. It was with 60 Vbeta and 13 Jbeta primers that the PCR ran. TCRdb's copy holds only in-frame clones and misses some; the assay was immunoSEQ multiplex PCR. Of some 97,000 clones listed, roughly three quarters are singletons. Sequencing input: PBMCs. Every receptor here comes from a woman in her forties or fifties in good health and CMV-seropositive.

CDR3 loop: CASSSEDGGRVSPLHF. The CDR3, as DNA: TGCGCCAGCAGCTCAGAAGACGGGGGAAGGGTTTCACCCCTCCACTTT. The V and J genes are TRBV5-1 and TRBJ1-6; TRBD1 might be the D (5 bases). The CDR3 loop spans 16 amino acids. The V end lost 3 bases, the J end lost 9 bases, and 19 bases lay between the germline ends. The germline V gene encodes CDR1 SGHRS and CDR2 YFSETQ.

V and J are TRBV6-5 and TRBJ2-2; perhaps TRBD1 as D (5 bases). The germline V gene encodes CDR1 MNHEY and CDR2 SVGAGI. V was shortened by 5 bases and J by 3 bases, with 7 bases between the two germline ends. The CDR3 has 13 amino acids. The CDR3 protein is CASSPTDTGELFF. The DNA of the CDR3 is TGTGCCAGCAGTCCGACAGACACCGGGGAGCTGTTTTTT.

V is TRBV7-9 and J is TRBJ2-7, with unresolved D. V gave up 5 bases and J gave up 4 bases, with 9 bases separating them. CDR3 length equals 12 residues. Germline V lookup: CDR1 SEHNR, CDR2 FQNEAQ (reference sequence). The CDR3, as DNA: TGTGCCAGCAGCGGTGAGGAGTACGAGCAGTACTTC. Encoded protein: CASSGEEYEQYF.

The V and J genes are TRBV6-5 and TRBJ1-6, with 8 bases that match TRBD1. The CDR3 is made up of 14 amino acids. Trimming removed 5 bases from V and 9 bases from J; junction bases left unmatched: 6. The V gene's germline CDR1 is MNHEY and CDR2 SVGAGI. CDR3 DNA sequence: TGTGCCAGCAGTGAAGGGGACAGGTCTTCACCCCTCCACTTT. Translated: CASSEGDRSSPLHF.

This sequence joins TRBV5-1 and TRBJ1-4; D is unresolved. The germline gives CDR1 SGHRS, CDR2 YFSETQ. Trimming cost V 1 base and J 7 bases, with 11 bases left between them. The CDR3 length is 14 residues. The CDR3 DNA sequence: TGCGCCAGCAGCTTGAATCCAGAAACTGAAAAACTGTTTTTT. It is translated as CASSLNPETEKLFF. Complete variable domain (other parts from reference TRBV5-1 and TRBJ1-4): KAGVTQTPRYLIKTRGQQVTLSCSPISGHRSVSWYQQTPGQGLQFLFEYFSETQRNKGNFPGRFSGRQFSNSRSEMNVSTLELGDSALYLCASSLNPETEKLFFGSGTQLSVL.

The chain carries TRBV6-6 and TRBJ1-5, with 7 bases lining up with TRBD1. This CDR3 region has 15 residues. Germline CDR1 MNHNY, CDR2 SVGAGI (reference sequence). V shed 6 bases and J 1 base; nucleotides not matched to a gene: 6. The chain's CDR3 is CASRTGTGSNQPQHF. The DNA for the CDR3 is TGTGCCAGCAGGACAGGGACTGGAAGCAATCAGCCCCAGCATTTT.

The rearrangement joins TRBV2 to TRBJ2-5, with TRBD1 identical over 7 bases. The CDR3 length is 18 residues. Germline CDR1 is SNHLY and CDR2 is FYNNEI. J lost 2 bases, V lost 8 bases, and 20 bases had no gene match. The CDR3 spells CASEGEMRTGRGQETQYF. The CDR3 DNA reads as TGTGCCAGCGAGGGGGAAATGCGGACAGGAAGGGGGCAAGAGACCCAGTACTTC.

V gene TRBV5-1 combines with J gene TRBJ2-1; 10 nucleotides match TRBD2. Looked up from germline, CDR1 is SGHRS and CDR2 is YFSETQ. The V and J ends lost 4 bases and 2 bases, in that order; junction bases with no gene match: 3. The CDR3 contains 15 residues. The CDR3 region is CASSVGTSAYNEQFF. Written as DNA, the CDR3 is TGCGCCAGCAGCGTAGGGACTAGCGCCTACAATGAGCAGTTCTTC.

This clone has more than one count but fewer than ten. The V call is TRBV6-6, the J call TRBJ1-2, with TRBD1 identical over 12 bases. V lost 6 bases and J lost 6; bases outside the gene matches: 11. The germline gives CDR1 MNHNY, CDR2 SVGAGI (reference sequence). CDR3 length: 16 amino acids. The CDR3 DNA follows: TGTGCCAGCAGCTCGGCGGGACAGGGGGCGTGGGATGGCTACACCTTC. As protein: CASSSAGQGAWDGYTF.

This clone appeared a few times. The chain carries TRBV2 and TRBJ1-1; D unresolved. V lost 4 bases, J lost 1 base, and 10 bases lay in between. The CDR3 has 14 residues. Germline-derived CDR1 and CDR2 are SNHLY and FYNNEI. The CDR3 reads CASSGLLENTEAFF. The CDR3 DNA reads as TGTGCCAGCAGTGGGTTGTTAGAGAACACTGAAGCTTTCTTT. Looking up the rest from reference TRBV2 and TRBJ1-1 gives the full variable domain: EPEVTQTPSHQVTQMGQEVILRCVPISNHLYFYWYRQILGQKVEFLVSFYNNEISEKSEIFDDQFSVERPDGSNFTLKIRSTKLEDSAMYFCASSGLLENTEAFFGQGTRLTVV.

The chain has TRBV9 and TRBJ1-4; D remains unclear. CDR1 SGDLS and CDR2 YYNGEE come from the germline V gene. V was trimmed by 0 bases and J by 5 bases, leaving 11 bases between them. CDR3 length: 15 amino acids. The CDR3 is CASSVGGGNNEKLFF. CDR3 in DNA: TGTGCCAGCAGCGTAGGAGGAGGGAACAATGAAAAACTGTTTTTT. Combining the CDR3 with reference TRBV9 and TRBJ1-4 gives the whole variable domain DSGVTQTPKHLITATGQRVTLRCSPRSGDLSVYWYQQSLDQGLQFLIQYYNGEERAKGNILERFSAQQFPDLHSELNLSSLELGDSALYFCASSVGGGNNEKLFFGSGTQLSVL.

The chain combines TRBV25-1 with TRBJ2-1; 8 nucleotides line up with TRBD2. Germline loops: CDR1 MGHDK, CDR2 SYGVNS. Germline trimming cut 4 bases from V and 0 bases from J; bases unmatched to any gene: 2. The CDR3 totals 15 residues. CDR3 loop: CASSVRGGSYNEQFF. In nucleotides, the CDR3 is TGTGCCAGCAGTGTTCGGGGGGGCTCCTACAATGAGCAGTTCTTC.

This chain uses TRBV5-6 with TRBJ2-5; D perhaps matches TRBD1 (5 bases). The CDR3 sequence is 15 residues long. Deletions cut 0 bases from V and 3 bases from J, with 12 bases between. Per the germline V gene, CDR1 is SGHDT and CDR2 is YYEEEE. This CDR3 reads CASSLAGATEETQYF. The CDR3 coding sequence is TGTGCCAGCAGCTTGGCTGGGGCGACTGAAGAGACCCAGTACTTC. The full variable domain, rest sourced from reference TRBV5-6 and TRBJ2-5, is DAGVTQSPTHLIKTRGQQVTLRCSPKSGHDTVSWYQQALGQGPQFIFQYYEEEERQRGNFPDRFSGHQFPNYSSELNVNALLLGDSALYLCASSLAGATEETQYFGPGTRLLVL.

This clone turned up a few times. The gene calls are TRBV9 and TRBJ1-6; 7 bases are a match to TRBD1. The germline V gene encodes CDR1 SGDLS and CDR2 YYNGEE. The J segment lost 11 bases and the V segment lost 0 bases, leaving 5 bases of the junction unmatched. The CDR3 runs 14 residues. In DNA, the CDR3 is TGTGCCAGCAGCGTAGGGACAGGAGATCCACCCCTCCACTTT. Protein product: CASSVGTGDPPLHF.

The rearrangement joins TRBV30 to TRBJ2-2; TRBD2 is a possible D gene (7 bases). The CDR3 has 16 amino acids. Germline values: CDR1 GTSNPN, CDR2 SVGIG (reference sequence). The V gene lost 3 bases and the J gene lost 1 base, with 15 bases spanning the gap. The CDR3 reads CAWSPWGGQNTGELFF. CDR3 nucleotide sequence: TGTGCCTGGAGCCCCTGGGGGGGGCAGAACACCGGGGAGCTGTTTTTT.

This sequence joins TRBV29-1 and TRBJ1-2, with D possibly TRBD1 on 5 matching bases. CDR3 length: 14 residues. The germline gives CDR1 SQVTM, CDR2 ANQGSEA. V was clipped by 7 bases and J by 1 base, with 16 bases between them. CDR3 loop: CSASTDLFNYGYTF. DNA of the CDR3: TGCAGCGCCTCGACAGACTTATTTAACTATGGCTACACCTTC.

The V gene is TRBV7-9, the J gene TRBJ1-5; the D gene is possibly TRBD1 (6 bases). The germline gives CDR1 SEHNR, CDR2 FQNEAQ (reference sequence). This CDR3 region has 16 residues. Trimming cost V 2 bases and J 8 bases, with 19 bases left between them. The CDR3 DNA reads TGTGCCAGCAGCTTAACAGCCAGGGGCCCCGCGGAGCCCCAGCATTTT. This translates into CASSLTARGPAEPQHF. Complete variable domain (other parts from reference TRBV7-9 and TRBJ1-5): DTGVSQNPRHKITKRGQNVTFRCDPISEHNRLYWYRQTLGQGPEFLTYFQNEAQLEKSRLLSDRFSAERPKGSFSTLEIQRTEQGDSAMYLCASSLTARGPAEPQHFGDGTRLSIL.

The chain carries TRBV11-2 and TRBJ1-1; D unclear. Trimming cost V 5 bases and J 6 bases, with 19 bases left between them. The CDR3 contains 15 residues. Germline loops: CDR1 SGHAT, CDR2 FQNNGV. The CDR3 is CASSPTESFFPEAFF. DNA of the CDR3: TGTGCCAGCAGCCCCACAGAGTCCTTCTTCCCTGAAGCTTTCTTT.

This clone occurred once. In DNA, the CDR3 is TGTGCCAGCAGCCCACTAGCGGGGGGGCCAAGGACCGGGGAGCTGTTTTTT. It is translated as CASSPLAGGPRTGELFF. The chain employs TRBV7-9 and TRBJ2-2, with TRBD2 matching over 13 bases. J was trimmed by 5 bases and V by 5 bases; bases with no gene match: 8. This CDR3 spans 17 amino acids. Germline CDR1 and CDR2: SEHNR and FQNEAQ (reference sequence).

The chain has TRBV2 and TRBJ2-1; D call uncertain. The CDR3 consists of 11 residues. Trimming took 1 base from V and 12 from J, leaving 7 bases between them. In germline, CDR1 is SNHLY, CDR2 FYNNEI. The CDR3 here is CASSEGRVQFF. In nucleotides, the CDR3 is TGTGCCAGCAGTGAAGGCCGGGTGCAGTTCTTC.